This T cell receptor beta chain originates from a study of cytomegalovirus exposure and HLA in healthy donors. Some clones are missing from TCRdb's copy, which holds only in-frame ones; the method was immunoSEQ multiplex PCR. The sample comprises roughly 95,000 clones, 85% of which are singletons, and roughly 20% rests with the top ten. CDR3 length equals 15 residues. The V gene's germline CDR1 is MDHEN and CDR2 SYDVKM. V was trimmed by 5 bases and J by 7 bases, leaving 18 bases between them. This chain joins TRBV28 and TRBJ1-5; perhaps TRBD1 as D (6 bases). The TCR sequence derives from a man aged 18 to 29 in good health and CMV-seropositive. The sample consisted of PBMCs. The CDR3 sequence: CASSRTQGGGQPQHF. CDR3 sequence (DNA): TGTGCCAGCAGTCGCACACAGGGTGGCGGCCAGCCCCAGCATTTT. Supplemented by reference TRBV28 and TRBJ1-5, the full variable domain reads DVKVTQSSRYLVKRTGEKVFLECVQDMDHENMFWYRQDPGLGLRLIYFSYDVKMKEKGDIPEGYSVSREKKERFSLILESASTNQTSMYLCASSRTQGGGQPQHFGDGTRLSIL.